These 11 T cell receptor beta chains were all obtained from the same sample, sequenced in a study of T-cell memory formation after mild COVID-19. From the 5' RACE reads, TCRdb called clonotypes with MiXCR, one entry per CDR3 protein. Among 200,000 or so distinct CDR3 sequences listed, over 9.5% were seen once. Material for sequencing was PBMCs or a T cell subset sorted from them (not recorded which). These receptors were obtained from a man between 18 and 35 years old who had mild COVID-19 (a few samples of this study predate the infection). Cell type and time point are not known.

The chain recombines TRBV6-2 or TRBV6-3 with TRBJ1-6; TRBD1 aligns across 8 bases. The germline V gene encodes CDR1 MNHEY and CDR2 SVGEGT. V was pared by 5 bases and J by 0 bases, with 3 bases of the junction left unmatched. This CDR3 spans 16 amino acids. CDR3 amino acids: CASSRTGSSYNSPLHF. CDR3 nucleotide sequence: TGTGCCAGCAGTCGGACAGGGAGCTCCTATAATTCACCCCTCCACTTT.

The chain links TRBV12-3 or TRBV12-4 to TRBJ1-2, with D possibly being TRBD1 (6 bases). The CDR3 length is 15 residues. The V and J ends lost 7 bases and 7 bases respectively, with 22 bases between them. This chain's CDR3 is CASTQRRGGLGGYTF. The CDR3 DNA reads as TGTGCCAGCACCCAGCGGCGGGGGGGGCTCGGTGGCTACACCTTC.

This clonotype has ten or more counts. The V gene is TRBV7-7, the J gene TRBJ2-7; the match to TRBD1 covers 8 bases. Unmatched junction bases numbered 5, after V lost 5 bases and J lost 2 bases. Germline lookup yields CDR1 SSHAT and CDR2 FNYEAQ (reference sequence). This CDR3 contains 14 residues. CDR3 bases: TGTGCCAGCAGCCCCGGGACAGGAACCTACGAGCAGTACTTC. Amino acids: CASSPGTGTYEQYF.

This clonotype came up many times. V is TRBV6-2 or TRBV6-3 and J is TRBJ1-5; D gene ambiguous. The germline V gene encodes CDR1 MNHEY and CDR2 SVGEGT. Trimming cost V 7 bases and J 6 bases, with 13 bases left between them. The CDR3 contains 13 residues. The CDR3 nucleotides read TGTGCCAGCATGGGCGCCGCGGGTCAGCCCCAGCATTTT. Translated, it gives CASMGAAGQPQHF.

This clonotype was found a few times. The chain carries TRBV27 and TRBJ2-3; D gene unclear. The CDR3 sequence is 12 residues long. Trimming cost V 4 bases and J 6 bases, with 8 bases left between them. The germline V gene encodes CDR1 MNHEY and CDR2 SMNVEV (reference sequence). For the CDR3, the DNA is TGTGCCAGCAGTTCATACCCCGATACGCAGTATTTT. Its translation: CASSSYPDTQYF.

This clonotype appeared a few times. The V and J genes are TRBV20-1 and TRBJ1-6, with a possible D match to TRBD1 (5 bases). V dropped 3 bases and J dropped 0 bases, with 9 bases sitting between them. From germline, CDR1 is DFQATT and CDR2 SNEGSKA (reference sequence). The CDR3 is made up of 15 amino acids. The DNA of the CDR3 is TGCAGTGCTAGGACGGGGGGCTCCTATAATTCACCCCTCCACTTT. Its protein product is CSARTGGSYNSPLHF.

In this sample, this clonotype turned up a few times. The gene calls are TRBV7-3 and TRBJ2-2; D unclear. This CDR3 region has 16 residues. The germline CDR1 and CDR2 sequences are SGHTA and FQGTGA. Trimming took off 4 bases at V and 1 base at J, with 13 bases between the two ends. The CDR3 sequence is CASSSLGTQNTGELFF. The CDR3 nucleotides read TGTGCCAGCAGCTCCCTAGGAACCCAGAACACCGGGGAGCTGTTTTTT.

This sequence joins TRBV7-9 and TRBJ2-1; 11 positions match TRBD2. This CDR3 is 13 amino acids long. Germline CDR1 and CDR2: SEHNR and FQNEAQ (reference sequence). The V gene end was trimmed by 1 base and the J gene end by 15 bases; junction bases not matched to a gene: 5. This chain's CDR3 is CASSLDLAGGVFF. CDR3 bases: TGTGCCAGCAGCTTAGATTTAGCGGGAGGGGTGTTCTTC. The variable domain in full, completed from reference TRBV7-9 and TRBJ2-1, reads DTGVSQNPRHKITKRGQNVTFRCDPISEHNRLYWYRQTLGQGPEFLTYFQNEAQLEKSRLLSDRFSAERPKGSFSTLEIQRTEQGDSAMYLCASSLDLAGGVFFGPGTRLTVL.

This clonotype was seen more than once but under ten times. The J gene is TRBJ2-5, the V gene TRBV19; the D call may be TRBD1 or TRBD2 (5 bases each). The CDR3 contains 12 residues. Trimming took 5 bases from V and 5 from J, leaving 9 bases between them. CDR1 is LNHDA, CDR2 SQIVND, per germline (reference sequence). DNA for the CDR3: TGTGCCAGTAGTCAGAGGGACGAGACCCAGTACTTC. Encoded protein: CASSQRDETQYF.

This clonotype occurred many times. The chain recombines TRBV29-1 with TRBJ2-1; 10 bases map to TRBD2. Germline V gene sequence: CDR1 SQVTM, CDR2 ANQGSEA. This CDR3 comprises 15 residues. Unmatched junction bases numbered 13, after V lost 6 bases and J lost 8 bases. This chain's CDR3 is CSVVPGLASQDEQFF. The CDR3 bases are TGCAGCGTCGTTCCGGGACTAGCGTCACAGGATGAGCAGTTCTTC.

The genes are TRBV28 and TRBJ2-3; 10 bases map to TRBD2. V lost 4 bases to trimming and J lost 0 bases; unmatched junction nucleotides: 7. Germline V gene data show CDR1 as MDHEN and CDR2 as SYDVKM. The CDR3 totals 17 residues. CDR3 region: CASSSRTSGLSTDTQYF. CDR3 sequence (DNA): TGTGCCAGCAGTTCAAGGACTAGCGGCCTTAGCACAGATACGCAGTATTTT.